These T cell receptor beta chains were read from a single sample in a study of blood T cell repertoires in COVID-19. Libraries were prepared by immunoSEQ multiplex PCR; TCRdb keeps only in-frame clonotypes and omits some of them. The sample holds about 100,000 clones, around four fifths seen once. Material for sequencing was peripheral blood. The origin of the receptors is a man between 65 and 79 years old with active or convalescent COVID-19. Each CDR3 is given with its conserved first and last residue. D genes are given only for firm matches. Size is stated for part of the rows, as once, few or many counts, or as a class when the clone is expanded.

TRBD1,-,TRBV11-2,TRBJ1-6,TGTGCCAGCAGCACAGGGGCCGGACAAGATAATTCACCCCTCCACTTT,CASSTGAGQDNSPLHF
-,-,TRBV19,TRBJ2-2,TGTGCCAGTAGTATAGATACCGTGAGCACCGGGGAGCTGTTTTTT,CASSIDTVSTGELFF
-,few,TRBV6-6,TRBJ1-3,TGTGCCAGCAGTTACTCCCCTATCTCTGGAAACACCATATATTTT,CASSYSPISGNTIYF
-,-,TRBV19,TRBJ1-4,TGTGCCAGCCACAATACAGGGTCGACGGAAAAACTGTTTTTT,CASHNTGSTEKLFF
TRBD2,-,TRBV7-9,TRBJ2-7,TGTGCCAGCAGCCAGGGCGGGGGGGCCCTAGCTTACGAGCAGTACTTC,CASSQGGGALAYEQYF
TRBD1,once,TRBV7-2,TRBJ1-6,TGTGCCAGCAGCCCCGACAGGGGGCCCTCACCCCTCCACTTT,CASSPDRGPSPLHF
TRBD1,-,TRBV9,TRBJ1-6,TGTGCCAGCAGCGTAGGAGGACAGGGTGGTTCACCCCTCCACTTT,CASSVGGQGGSPLHF
TRBD2,-,TRBV24-1,TRBJ2-1,TGTGCCACCAGTGAATCTAGCGGGAGGCCTCACAATGAGCAGTTCTTC,CATSESSGRPHNEQFF
-,once,TRBV5-4,TRBJ1-2,TGTGCCAGCAGCTCTGGACTACAAGCTAACTATGGCTACACCTTC,CASSSGLQANYGYTF
-,-,TRBV2,TRBJ2-7,TGTGCCAGCAGTGAAGCAATGCAGGTTTCCTACGAGCAGTACTTC,CASSEAMQVSYEQYF
-,-,TRBV18,TRBJ1-3,TGTGCCAGCTCATCGAGCGGACTCTCCCCGAGCTCTGGAAACACCATATATTTT,CASSSSGLSPSSGNTIYF
-,-,TRBV3-1/TRBV3-2,TRBJ2-3,TGTGCCAGCAGCCAAGACAGGAGGCCGAGGGTAGATACGCAGTATTTT,CASSQDRRPRVDTQYF
-,-,TRBV3-1/TRBV3-2,TRBJ1-1,TGTGCCAGCAGCCAAGGGACTTTGAGGAACACTGAAGCTTTCTTT,CASSQGTLRNTEAFF
TRBD2,once,TRBV2,TRBJ2-7,TGTGCCAGCAATAGACTAGCTTACGAGCAGTACTTC,CASNRLAYEQYF
-,-,TRBV3-1/TRBV3-2,TRBJ1-5,TGTGCCAGCAGCTACGGGAATAGCAATCAGCCCCAGCATTTT,CASSYGNSNQPQHF
TRBD2,-,TRBV7-2,TRBJ2-1,TGTGCCAGCAGCCTAGCGGGGGCCTCCTACAATGAGCAGTTCTTC,CASSLAGASYNEQFF
-,few,TRBV21-1,TRBJ1-6,TGTGCCAGCAGCAGGTTCAGCTATAATTCACCCCTCCACTTT,CASSRFSYNSPLHF
TRBD1,-,TRBV5-4,TRBJ2-5,TGTGCCAGCAGCTTGAACCCTGACAGGGCAGAGACCCAGTACTTC,CASSLNPDRAETQYF
TRBD1,-,TRBV19,TRBJ1-5,TGTGCCCTCAAGGACAGGGGGGCGGGCAATCAGCCCCAGCATTTT,CALKDRGAGNQPQHF
-,-,TRBV5-1,TRBJ2-2,TGCGCCAGCAGCTTGCTCGCAGGGATCGGGGAGCTGTTTTTT,CASSLLAGIGELFF
-,-,TRBV6-5,TRBJ2-1,TGTGCCAGCAGTTACTCCCAGAACAATGAGCAGTTCTTC,CASSYSQNNEQFF
-,-,TRBV7-3,TRBJ2-1,TGTGCCAGCAGCTCCCCCGGGAGCTCCTACAATGAGCAGTTCTTC,CASSSPGSSYNEQFF
TRBD2,-,TRBV19,TRBJ2-1,TGTGCCAGTAGTATGGGACTAGTCTATGAGCAGTTCTTC,CASSMGLVYEQFF
TRBD1,few,TRBV6-5,TRBJ1-2,TGTGCCAGCAGTCCGGGACAGGGGTTGTGGTATGGCTACACCTTC,CASSPGQGLWYGYTF